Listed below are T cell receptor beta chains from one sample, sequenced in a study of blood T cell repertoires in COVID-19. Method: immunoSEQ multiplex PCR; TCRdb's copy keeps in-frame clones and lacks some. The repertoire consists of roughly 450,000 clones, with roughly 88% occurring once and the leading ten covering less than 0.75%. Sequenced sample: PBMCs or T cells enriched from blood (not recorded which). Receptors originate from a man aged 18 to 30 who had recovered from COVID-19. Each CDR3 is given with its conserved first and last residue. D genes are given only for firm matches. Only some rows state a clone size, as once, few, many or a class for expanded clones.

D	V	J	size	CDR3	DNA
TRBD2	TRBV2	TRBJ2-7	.	CASSAGLAGVEQYF	TGTGCCAGCAGTGCGGGACTAGCGGGAGTCGAGCAGTACTTC
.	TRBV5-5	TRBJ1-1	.	CASSPLSMNTEAFF	TGTGCCAGCAGCCCTCTGAGCATGAACACTGAAGCTTTCTTT
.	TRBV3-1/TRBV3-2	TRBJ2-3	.	CASATRTDTQYF	TGTGCCAGCGCCACACGCACAGATACGCAGTATTTT
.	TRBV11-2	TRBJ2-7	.	CASSLDFGSSYEQYF	TGTGCCAGCAGCTTAGATTTTGGCAGCTCCTACGAGCAGTACTTC
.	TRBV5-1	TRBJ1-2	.	CASSLELNYGYTF	TGCGCCAGCAGCTTGGAACTGAACTATGGCTACACCTTC
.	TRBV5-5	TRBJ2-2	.	CASIKTGNSNTGELFF	TGTGCCAGCATCAAAACAGGGAACTCGAACACCGGGGAGCTGTTTTTT
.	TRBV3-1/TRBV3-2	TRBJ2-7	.	CASSLQSYEQYF	TGTGCCAGCAGCCTTCAATCCTACGAGCAGTACTTC
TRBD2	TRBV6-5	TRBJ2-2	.	CASMGSGSSTGELFF	TGTGCCAGCATGGGAAGCGGGAGTTCTACCGGGGAGCTGTTTTTT
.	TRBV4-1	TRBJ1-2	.	CASSPIVDNYGYTF	TGCGCCAGCAGCCCGATAGTCGATAACTATGGCTACACCTTC
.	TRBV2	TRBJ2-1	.	CASSRASGSYNEQFF	TGTGCCAGCAGTCGAGCCTCGGGTTCCTACAATGAGCAGTTCTTC
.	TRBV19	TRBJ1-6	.	CASKETVGSPLHF	TGTGCCAGTAAGGAGACAGTCGGTTCACCCCTCCACTTT
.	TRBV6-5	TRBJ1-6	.	CASSYLSGGFNSPLHF	TGTGCCAGCAGTTACCTTTCCGGGGGTTTCAATTCACCCCTCCACTTT
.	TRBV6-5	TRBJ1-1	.	CASSIITGTEAFF	TGTGCCAGCAGCATTATAACGGGAACTGAAGCTTTCTTT
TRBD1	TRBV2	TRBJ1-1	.	CATSQGARRMNTEAFF	TGTGCCACCTCACAGGGGGCGCGGCGCATGAACACTGAAGCTTTCTTT
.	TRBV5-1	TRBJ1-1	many	CASTPEEAKNTEAFF	TGCGCCAGCACCCCGGAGGAGGCTAAGAACACTGAAGCTTTCTTT
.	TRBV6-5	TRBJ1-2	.	CASSQASQSPGYTF	TGTGCCAGCAGTCAGGCTTCCCAAAGCCCTGGCTACACCTTC
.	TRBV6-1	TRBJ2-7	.	CASSERSYEQYF	TGTGCCAGCAGTGAAAGGAGCTACGAGCAGTACTTC
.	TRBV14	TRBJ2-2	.	CASSQDYGGQRTGELFF	TGTGCCAGCAGCCAAGATTATGGAGGGCAGCGGACCGGGGAGCTGTTTTTT